Listed below are T cell receptor beta chains from one sample, sequenced in a study of T-cell memory formation after mild COVID-19. TCRdb reanalysed the 5' RACE reads using MiXCR and keeps one entry per CDR3 protein. Of approximately 430,000 distinct CDR3 sequences in the sample, 20% to 30% were seen once. The sequenced material came from PBMCs or a T cell subset sorted from them (not recorded which). These TCRs come from an adult woman who had mild COVID-19 (a few samples of this study predate the infection). Cell type and time point are not known. Both conserved end residues are part of each CDR3. Fields, in order: J gene, V gene, D gene, clone size, CDR3 DNA, CDR3 protein. The D gene is left open where the match is weak. Expanded clones are given a class, and other clones once, few, many or no size at all.

TRBJ2-3 TRBV15 . few TGTGCCACCAGCAGGAGTGGCACAGATACGCAGTATTTT CATSRSGTDTQYF
TRBJ2-7 TRBV20-1 . few TGCAGTGCTGAACAGACACACGGCGGGGAGCAGTACTTC CSAEQTHGGEQYF
TRBJ2-7 TRBV7-9 . . TGTGCCAGCAGCTTAATCTCTAAGGACTACGAGCAGTACTTC CASSLISKDYEQYF
TRBJ1-2 TRBV6-6 TRBD1 . TGTGCCAGCACCTTACAGGGGCACTATGGCTACACCTTC CASTLQGHYGYTF
TRBJ2-3 TRBV18 . . TGTGCCAGCTCACCAATTTTAGCGGAAAACACAGATACGCAGTATTTT CASSPILAENTDTQYF
TRBJ2-1 TRBV9 TRBD2 . TGTGCCAGCAGCGGGACTAGCGGGGAGTATAGTGAGCAGTTCTTC CASSGTSGEYSEQFF
TRBJ2-3 TRBV20-1 TRBD2 few TGCAGTGGAGGGCGGTCAAAAAGCGGGGCGAGCACAGATACGCAGTATTTT CSGGRSKSGASTDTQYF
TRBJ1-1 TRBV29-1 . few TGCAGCGGCGGTCCTCAGGGAGGCACTGAAGCTTTCTTT CSGGPQGGTEAFF
TRBJ1-2 TRBV6-5 . few TGTGCCAGCAGTTACTCGGGACTTTCGTTATATGGCTACACCTTC CASSYSGLSLYGYTF
TRBJ2-3 TRBV5-1 TRBD2 . TGCGCCAGCAGCTTGTTGCAGCGGGAGGTGAGCACAGATACGCAGTATTTT CASSLLQREVSTDTQYF
TRBJ2-1 TRBV24-1 . . TGTGCCACCAGTGATCGGGACCTATACAATGAGCAGTTCTTC CATSDRDLYNEQFF
TRBJ2-7 TRBV12-3/TRBV12-4 TRBD1 . TGTGCCAGCAGTAGGGGGACAGGGGGTATCTACGAGCAGTACTTC CASSRGTGGIYEQYF
TRBJ2-1 TRBV7-9 . few TGTGCCAGCCTAACGGGGGGCGGACCTTCCGTGGGTGAGCAGTTCTTC CASLTGGGPSVGEQFF
TRBJ2-5 TRBV20-1 TRBD2 few TGCAGTGCTCGAGCCTACAGACTAGCGGGGGGGCCCATGCAAGAGACCCAGTACTTC CSARAYRLAGGPMQETQYF
TRBJ2-1 TRBV6-2/TRBV6-3 TRBD2 . TGTGCCAGCAACTTAGCGGGAGGGTGGAATGAGCAGTTCTTC CASNLAGGWNEQFF
TRBJ2-3 TRBV5-1 . . TGCGCCAGCATAGGCCAGTCTAGCACAGATACGCAGTATTTT CASIGQSSTDTQYF
TRBJ2-5 TRBV20-1 . . TGCAGTGCTAGGAGGGGCTCCCACAGGGAAGAGACCCAGTACTTC CSARRGSHREETQYF
TRBJ2-3 TRBV19 . few TGTGCCAGTAGGGGGACTTTTCGCACAGATACGCAGTATTTT CASRGTFRTDTQYF
TRBJ2-7 TRBV20-1 . few TGCAGTGCACGAAGAGGTGGGGCCCCACGGGAGCAGTACTTC CSARRGGAPREQYF
TRBJ2-2 TRBV2 TRBD2 . TGTGCCAGCTCTAGCGGAGACACCGGGGAGCTGTTTTTT CASSSGDTGELFF
TRBJ1-1 TRBV5-6 . . TGTGCCAGCAGCTTTTGGAGGAGCCACGGCCTAGGTACTGAAGCTTTCTTT CASSFWRSHGLGTEAFF
TRBJ2-7 TRBV13 TRBD2 . TGTGCCAGCAGCGCCGGGAGGGCTGTCTACGAGCAGTACTTC CASSAGRAVYEQYF
TRBJ2-1 TRBV29-1 . many TGCAGCGTGGCGTCGCGGTTAGTCTACAATGAGCAGTTCTTC CSVASRLVYNEQFF
TRBJ2-3 TRBV4-3 TRBD2 . TGCGCCAGCAGCCAAGATCTAGCGGGAGCGGGTACGCAGTATTTT CASSQDLAGAGTQYF
TRBJ2-7 TRBV12-3/TRBV12-4 . few TGTGCCAGCAGCATCCCCTCAGAGGACAGCCCCTACTTC CASSIPSEDSPYF
TRBJ2-4 TRBV7-9 TRBD2 . TGTGCCAGCAGCTTATCTAGCGGGACCAAAAACATTCAGTACTTC CASSLSSGTKNIQYF
TRBJ2-1 TRBV20-1 . few TGCAGCGCATCACGGGGGGCTGTTGTACCCTACAATGAGCAGTTCTTC CSASRGAVVPYNEQFF
TRBJ2-7 TRBV5-1 . . TGCGCCAGCAGCTCTGGTAGAGACAGCGCCTACGAGCAGTACTTC CASSSGRDSAYEQYF
TRBJ2-3 TRBV5-1 TRBD2 many TGCGCCAGCAGCCTTTATGGGACTAGCGACACAGATACGCAGTATTTT CASSLYGTSDTDTQYF
TRBJ2-5 TRBV7-9 . . TGTGCCAGCAACCAAGCCGACCAAAAAGAGACCCAGTACTTC CASNQADQKETQYF
TRBJ1-2 TRBV5-1 TRBD1 few TGCGCCAGCAGCTGGGACAGGGGGTATGGCTACACCTTC CASSWDRGYGYTF
TRBJ1-1 TRBV6-5 . . TGTGCCAGTTCAGCAATAAAGGGTAGGGCTGAAGCTTTCTTT CASSAIKGRAEAFF
TRBJ2-3 TRBV4-3 . few TGCGCCAGCAGCCGTACTTGGCGGGATACGCAGTATTTT CASSRTWRDTQYF